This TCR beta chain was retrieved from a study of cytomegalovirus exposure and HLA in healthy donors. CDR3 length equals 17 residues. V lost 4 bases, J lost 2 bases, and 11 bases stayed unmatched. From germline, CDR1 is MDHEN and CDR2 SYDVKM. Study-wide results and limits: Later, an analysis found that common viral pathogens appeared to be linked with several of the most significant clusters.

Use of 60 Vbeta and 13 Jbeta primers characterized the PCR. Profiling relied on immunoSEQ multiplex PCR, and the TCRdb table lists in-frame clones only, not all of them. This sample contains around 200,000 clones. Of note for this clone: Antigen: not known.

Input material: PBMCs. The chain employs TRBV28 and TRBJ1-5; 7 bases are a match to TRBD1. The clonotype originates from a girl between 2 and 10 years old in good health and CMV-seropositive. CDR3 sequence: CASSSPQGDWGNQPQHF. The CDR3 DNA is TGTGCCAGCAGTTCCCCTCAGGGGGACTGGGGCAATCAGCCCCAGCATTTT.